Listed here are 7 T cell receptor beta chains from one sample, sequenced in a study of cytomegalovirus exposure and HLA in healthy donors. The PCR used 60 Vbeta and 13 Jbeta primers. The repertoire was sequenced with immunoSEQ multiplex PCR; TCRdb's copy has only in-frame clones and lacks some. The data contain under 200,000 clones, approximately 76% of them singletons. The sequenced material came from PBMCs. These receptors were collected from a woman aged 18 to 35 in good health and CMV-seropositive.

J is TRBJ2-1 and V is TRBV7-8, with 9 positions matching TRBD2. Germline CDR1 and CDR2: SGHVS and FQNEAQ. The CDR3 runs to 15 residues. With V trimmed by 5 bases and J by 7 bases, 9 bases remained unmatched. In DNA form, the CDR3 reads TGTGCCAGCAGCAGGTCGGGACTAGCCCGAAATGAGCAGTTCTTC. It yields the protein CASSRSGLARNEQFF.

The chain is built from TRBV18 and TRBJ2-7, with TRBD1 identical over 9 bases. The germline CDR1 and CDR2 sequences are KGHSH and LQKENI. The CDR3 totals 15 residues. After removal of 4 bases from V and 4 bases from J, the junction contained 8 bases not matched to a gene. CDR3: CASSLTGQGNYEQYF. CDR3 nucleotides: TGTGCCAGCTCACTAACGGGACAGGGTAATTACGAGCAGTACTTC.

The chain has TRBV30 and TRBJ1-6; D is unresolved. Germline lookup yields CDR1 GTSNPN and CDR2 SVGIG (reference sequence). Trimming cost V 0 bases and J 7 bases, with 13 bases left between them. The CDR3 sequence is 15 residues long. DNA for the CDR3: TGTGCCTGGAGTGTACCCTCGGGTGGAAATTCACCCCTCCACTTT. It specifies CAWSVPSGGNSPLHF.

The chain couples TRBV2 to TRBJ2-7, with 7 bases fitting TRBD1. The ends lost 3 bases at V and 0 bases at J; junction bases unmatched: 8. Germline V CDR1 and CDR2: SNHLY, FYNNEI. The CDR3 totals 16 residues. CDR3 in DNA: TGTGCCAGCAGTGAGGGGCCGGGACAGAGCTCCTACGAGCAGTACTTC. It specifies CASSEGPGQSSYEQYF.

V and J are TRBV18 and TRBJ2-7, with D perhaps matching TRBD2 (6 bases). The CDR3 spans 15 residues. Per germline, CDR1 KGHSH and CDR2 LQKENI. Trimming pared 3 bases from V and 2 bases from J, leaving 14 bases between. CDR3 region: CASSPEGGETYEQYF. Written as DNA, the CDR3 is TGTGCCAGCTCACCGGAAGGAGGGGAAACCTACGAGCAGTACTTC.

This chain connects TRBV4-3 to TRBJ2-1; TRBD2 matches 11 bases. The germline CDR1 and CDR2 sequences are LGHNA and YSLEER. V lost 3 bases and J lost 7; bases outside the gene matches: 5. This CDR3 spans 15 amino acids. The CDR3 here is CASSHLAGGLNEQFF. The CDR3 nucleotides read TGCGCCAGCAGCCATTTAGCGGGGGGGCTGAATGAGCAGTTCTTC.

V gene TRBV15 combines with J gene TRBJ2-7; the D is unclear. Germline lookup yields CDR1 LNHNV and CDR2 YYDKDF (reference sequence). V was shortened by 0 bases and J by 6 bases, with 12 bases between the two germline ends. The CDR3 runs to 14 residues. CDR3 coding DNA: TGTGCCACCAGCAGAGATTTCGTACAGCCCGAGCAGTACTTC. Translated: CATSRDFVQPEQYF.